Described below is a single T cell receptor (beta chain) sequence and its context. Its antigen remains undetermined. Base qualities are not at hand, and no much larger clone is one base apart. This sample was taken from a study of PD-1 and CTLA-4 blockade in melanoma (dated by TCRdb to the early 2020s). The study in broad terms: The study compared how PD-1 blockade and CTLA-4 blockade affected the melanoma-reactive CD8 T cell response in patients with melanoma.

The CDR3 contains 13 residues, cysteine and phenylalanine counted. Solely the CDR3 DNA is kept, with 39 bases framed from the first base. The germline V end is reduced by 8 bases and the J end by 4 bases; junction bases left unmatched: 7. The germline V gene (reference sequence) provides CDR1 MNHEY and CDR2 SMNVEV. Libraries were built with the immunoSEQ multiplex PCR assay. The clones in this table, taken by TCRdb from immuneACCESS, are in-frame only. Not every clone is retained; where verified, under half of the shortfall comes from an unresolved V gene, and the cause of the rest is unknown. The sample table lists 9,500 to 13,000 clones, roughly 82% of them with a count of one. The leading ten clones occupy 30% to 40% of the sample.

The receptor chain draws on TRBV27 and TRBJ2-7; 8 central nucleotides agree with TRBD2. This TCR came from a human donor with melanoma. The sequences come from CD8+ T cells from peripheral blood, collected from a patient given anti-PD-1 treatment. The CDR3 in this case is CASGTGTSYEQYF. The DNA reads as follows: TGTGCCAGCGGGACCGGGACTAGTTACGAGCAGTACTTC.